This TCR beta chain was sequenced during a study of spatial heterogeneity in lung cancer. V was trimmed by 0 bases and J by 3 bases, leaving 12 bases between them. In germline, CDR1 is LGHNA, CDR2 YNFKEQ. The CDR3 runs 15 residues. This clonotype is medium-sized by share. Time point in this sample: sample taken at primary tumor resection. Whole RNA was taken from tumor, nontumor lung or frozen PBMC; it was then sequenced unsorted. Each molecule of TCR cDNA was tagged with one unique molecular identifier. TCRdb re-called the 5' RACE reads through MiXCR, storing one row per CDR3 protein. Seen here are about 44,000 distinct CDR3 sequences, around 13% observed once, and the top ten hold about 55%.

The sample here was PBMCs, taken at surgery. The sequence derives from a male donor with early-stage non-small cell lung cancer. This chain connects TRBV4-2 to TRBJ2-7; the D is unclear. DNA for the CDR3: TGTGCCAGCAGCCAAGAAGTGGACCCCCACTACGAGCAGTACTTC. Its protein product is CASSQEVDPHYEQYF.